This T cell receptor beta chain derives from a study of cytomegalovirus exposure and HLA in healthy donors. General observations from the study: By HLA locus, TCR association rates varied in a later analysis, with DRB1 showing the most and HLA-C the fewest.

Healthy bone marrow donors supplied every sample. On this clone: What it binds is unknown.

60 Vbeta and 13 Jbeta primers were used in PCR. The protocol was immunoSEQ multiplex PCR, while the TCRdb copy is restricted to in-frame clones and leaves out a portion. The sample records around 200,000 clones, 65% to 80% being singletons. V was shortened by 2 bases and J by 4 bases, with 9 bases between the two germline ends. The CDR3 totals 14 residues. Germline V CDR1 and CDR2: MDHEN, SYDVKM. This clonotype was sampled from a man aged 25-40 years in good health and CMV-seropositive. The V gene is TRBV28, the J gene TRBJ1-5; a weak D match, TRBD1 (5 bases). The sequencing sample was made of PBMCs. In DNA, the CDR3 is TGTGCCAGCAGTTTAGTTGGGGGGAATCAGCCCCAGCATTTT. It specifies CASSLVGGNQPQHF. Full variable domain (rest looked up from reference TRBV28 and TRBJ1-5): DVKVTQSSRYLVKRTGEKVFLECVQDMDHENMFWYRQDPGLGLRLIYFSYDVKMKEKGDIPEGYSVSREKKERFSLILESASTNQTSMYLCASSLVGGNQPQHFGDGTRLSIL.